This TCR beta chain was found in a study of breast tumors, draining lymph nodes, adjacent tissues. TCRdb passed the multiplex PCR reads through MiXCR, listing each CDR3 protein once. The profile covers fewer than 200,000 distinct CDR3 sequences, with roughly a third appearing a single time and approximately 4.3% taken by the ten largest. CDR1 is DFQATT and CDR2 is SNEGSKA in the germline V gene (reference sequence). This CDR3 contains 12 residues. V dropped 2 bases and J dropped 3 bases, with 8 bases sitting between them. This clonotype is deemed medium-sized. No antigen is known for it. Samples came from axillary lymph nodes draining the breast cancer. Study findings and constraints: Compared with lymph nodes, tumors were less diverse; compared with nontumor tissue, more. That most tumor T cells come from lymph nodes remained unproven. Findings are consistent with lymph node origin and intratumoral expansion of most tumor T cells.

The receptor was isolated from a female donor with breast cancer. Some clones in this sample may be carry-over from other donors' samples. The sequencing input was axillary lymph node tissue. The V gene is TRBV20-1, the J gene TRBJ2-7; D not certain. The CDR3 bases are TGCAGTGCTAGACGCGAAATCTACGAGCAGTACTTC. Translation: CSARREIYEQYF.